Detailed here is one T cell receptor beta chain. This specimen comes from a study of blood T cell repertoires in COVID-19. The overall study: Samples taken during acute and convalescent COVID-19 were collected in the United States, Italy and Spain. T cells, B-cell-depleted T cells, or PBMCs provided the cDNA or gDNA that served as material.

Looked up from germline, CDR1 is MNHEY and CDR2 is SVGAGI. CDR3 size: 14 residues. After removal of 6 bases from V and 0 bases from J, the junction contained 4 bases not matched to a gene. Authors' methods: Amplification of reference gene primers was used by the study to estimate nucleated cell counts. This table comes from immunoSEQ multiplex PCR, and its TCRdb copy is limited to in-frame clones, with some not included. The V and J calls and clone size come from that table; D and trimming were worked out from the DNA. The sample yields 70,000 to 85,000 clones, around nine tenths seen once. The TCR comes from a man aged 70 or older with active or convalescent COVID-19. Sequenced sample: peripheral blood. V is TRBV6-5 and J is TRBJ2-5; 7 bases line up with TRBD2. CDR3 amino acids: CASSRSGNQETQYF. The CDR3 coding sequence is TGTGCCAGCAGCCGGAGCGGGAACCAAGAGACCCAGTACTTC.